The clone carrying this T cell receptor (beta chain) was counted a few times. This sample is drawn from a study of blood T cell repertoires in COVID-19. Germline CDR1 reads SGHRS; CDR2 reads YFSETQ. V shed 2 bases and J 1 base; nucleotides not matched to a gene: 5. There are 16 residues in the CDR3. Sequenced by immunoSEQ multiplex PCR; TCRdb stores in-frame clones only, minus some. Counted here are 140,000 or so clones, roughly 84% occurring once; the ten biggest clones make up approximately 5%. Sequencing was done on a sample of peripheral blood. The chain combines TRBV5-1 with TRBJ2-2, with 7 bases lining up with TRBD1. The clonotype comes from a human donor in a cohort sampled during active COVID-19. CDR3 region: CASSFIWTGNTGELFF. The CDR3 coding sequence is TGCGCCAGCAGCTTTATATGGACAGGGAACACCGGGGAGCTGTTTTTT. The full variable domain, in which reference TRBV5-1 and TRBJ2-2 provide the parts outside the CDR3, is KAGVTQTPRYLIKTRGQQVTLSCSPISGHRSVSWYQQTPGQGLQFLFEYFSETQRNKGNFPGRFSGRQFSNSRSEMNVSTLELGDSALYLCASSFIWTGNTGELFFGEGSRLTVL.